This TCR beta chain was recovered during a study of blood T cell repertoires in COVID-19 (TCRdb year 2020). Some background on the complete study: Collaborator samples came from the United States, Italy and Spain and covered acute and convalescent phases of COVID-19. The prospective study material was composed of cDNA or gDNA derived from T cells, B-cell-depleted T cells, or PBMCs. Deeply sampled blood TCRbeta repertoires from subjects exposed to, actively infected with, or recovered from COVID-19 were included in the dataset. The repertoires were released in a freely available public database meant as a resource for research on the immune response to SARS-CoV-2. The samples were drawn from the first 160 participants of the ongoing ImmuneRACE study and from more than 1,000 subjects provided by 6 global collaborators. The sample metadata nearly always contained a de-identified subject ID, COVID-19 status, age in years and sex. HLA class I and class II types, where available, came from metadata supplied by the sample provider rather than from assay-based typing. Study-wide findings and limitations: How much clinical and demographic metadata was included differed by source and by participant, and the metadata was provided uncurated.

TCRbeta CDR3 regions were amplified from genomic DNA by means of the immunoSEQ Assay, a bias-controlled multiplex PCR. The paper's processing steps were these. The number of nucleated cells in each sample was estimated from the amplification of reference gene primers within the assay. Sequence reads were collapsed and filtered to measure the absolute abundance of every unique TCRbeta CDR3 rearrangement. For each sample, productive Simpson clonality was calculated as the square root of Simpson's diversity index across productive rearrangements. Held by TCRdb, this immuneACCESS table contains in-frame sequences only and omits some clones. Under half of the omission traces to an unresolved V gene where checked; the cause of the rest is unknown. V, J and clone size derive from that table, while D and trimming were established from the DNA sequence. The sample contains fewer than 350,000 clones, roughly nine tenths of them found a single time. Approximately 5.5% of the sample goes to the ten largest clones.

In the prospective study, participants were about 18 to 95 years old, resided in 24 geographic areas of the United States, and were enrolled through a virtual design. In the prospective study, participants were assigned to cohorts based on the clinical history participants reported in a screening survey and a study questionnaire. Recovered participants in ImmuneRACE Cohort 3 were defined by two consecutive negative NP/OP PCR tests, clearance by a healthcare professional, or resolution of symptoms. In the prospective study, whole blood, serum and a nasopharyngeal or oropharyngeal swab were collected from each participant by mobile phlebotomists. Additional blood draws and questionnaires over an approximately two-month period could optionally be provided by prospective study participants. Before DNA extraction, prospective study blood samples were shipped either frozen or at room temperature. This clone is a singleton in its sample. Its cognate antigen has yet to be identified. Base qualities are not provided; no much larger clone lies one nucleotide away.

This sequence was found in a man aged 55 to 70 who had recovered from COVID-19. The sequenced material came from PBMCs or T cells enriched from blood (not recorded which).

The DNA sequence is as follows: TGTGCCACCAGCAGAGAAGGGTATGGGGCGAACACTGAAGCTTTCTTT. This translates into CATSREGYGANTEAFF. The receptor chain draws on TRBV15 and TRBJ1-1; TRBD1 is a possible D gene, resting on 5 matching bases. The germline V gene (reference sequence) provides CDR1 LNHNV and CDR2 YYDKDF. Measured from the cysteine to the phenylalanine, the CDR3 is 16 residues long. Only CDR3 DNA remains: 48 bases, in frame from the first base. V is shortened by 0 bases, J by 1 base, and the region joining them spans 12 bases.